The 3 T cell receptor beta chains below were found in one sample sequenced in a study of CD8 T cells in ankylosing spondylitis. Study results and caveats: A TCR beta motif of roughly 8 highly homologous variants appeared characteristic of ankylosing spondylitis blood.

Their specific antigens are unknown. TCRdb reprocessed the 5' RACE reads with MiXCR, giving one entry per CDR3 protein. The sample consists of 450,000 to 550,000 distinct CDR3 sequences, roughly 5.3% of them appearing once. The specimen sequenced was blood, either unsorted or a sorted T cell fraction (not recorded which). Source of these receptors: a male donor with ankylosing spondylitis.

In its sample, this clonotype was seen many times. The genes are TRBV6-1 and TRBJ1-3; D is unresolved. This CDR3 is 14 amino acids long. V lost 6 bases and J 0 bases, leaving 9 bases between the germline ends. Germline CDR1 is MNHNS and CDR2 is SASEGT. CDR3 region: CASRDINSGNTIYF. Written as DNA, the CDR3 is TGTGCCAGCAGAGATATTAACTCTGGAAACACCATATATTTT.

Of note for this clonotype: A much larger clone lies a single base off, so this may be a read error. The gene calls are TRBV12-3 or TRBV12-4 and TRBJ1-1; D is possibly TRBD1 (5 bases). CDR3 size: 12 residues. Written as DNA, the CDR3 is TGTGTCAGCAGGGATTTGAACGCTGAAGCTTTCTTT. Protein: CVSRDLNAEAFF.

V usage is TRBV5-1 and J usage is TRBJ2-4; 8 positions match TRBD1. The CDR3 covers 14 residues. With V trimmed by 0 bases and J by 9 bases, 5 bases remained unmatched. Germline V gene sequence: CDR1 SGHRS, CDR2 YFSETQ. The DNA for the CDR3 is TGCGCCAGCAGCTTGGGCCAGGGGGCAGGCATTCAGTACTTC. This sequence encodes CASSLGQGAGIQYF.